The sequence of this TCR beta chain was determined in a study of response to subunit inactivated influenza vaccine. At least ten counts were recorded for this clonotype. Antigen specificity is unknown. In TCRdb, the RT-PCR reads were re-called with MiXCR into one record per CDR3 protein. This table has approximately 530,000 distinct CDR3 sequences, approximately 13% appearing once. Study outcomes and limitations: Few new T cells, the authors suggested, are recruited by each seasonal influenza vaccination.

Germline assignment: CDR1 PRHDT and CDR2 FYEKMQ (reference sequence). The CDR3 consists of 15 residues. Trimming cost V 3 bases and J 0 bases; bases outside gene matches: 4. This chain uses TRBV13 with TRBJ1-1; 7 bases fit TRBD1. The TCR sequence derives from a man aged 50 to 60 who received an inactivated influenza vaccine. The material was PBMCs from blood, obtained about 40 days after vaccination. In DNA, the CDR3 is TGTGCCAGCAGCTTGGGACAGAGTATGAACACTGAAGCTTTCTTT. Encoded protein: CASSLGQSMNTEAFF.